The T cell receptor beta chain under discussion was sequenced for a study of spatial heterogeneity in lung cancer. Study outcomes and limitations: Circulating ubiquitous expanded tumor TCRs were observed more frequently at resection than at follow-up.

Each TCR cDNA molecule bore a unique molecular identifier. MiXCR, run by TCRdb on the 5' RACE reads, gives a single entry per CDR3 protein. The table records more than 65,000 distinct CDR3 sequences, around 7.3% of them present only once. Time point indicated: sample taken at primary tumor resection. Tumor, nontumor lung or frozen PBMC supplied whole RNA, sequenced without sorting. In its sample, this clonotype was seen many times. Its antigen is unknown. The sample was PBMCs, taken at surgery. The sequence was collected from a male donor with early-stage non-small cell lung cancer.

The CDR3 loop reads CASSADRTNTGELFF. In DNA form, the CDR3 reads TGCGCCAGCAGCGCGGACAGGACGAACACCGGGGAGCTGTTTTTT. This sequence joins TRBV5-1 and TRBJ2-2, with 7 bases lining up with TRBD1. Per the germline V gene, CDR1 is SGHRS and CDR2 is YFSETQ. V was pared by 4 bases and J by 0 bases, with 3 bases of the junction left unmatched. The CDR3 loop spans 15 amino acids.